This T cell receptor beta chain was captured in a study of T cell repertoires in cytomegalovirus infection. The wider study: Shared public TCR beta signatures pointed to both CMV infection and a matching HLA type.

V was pared by 1 base and J by 2 bases, with 8 bases of the junction left unmatched. CDR3 length: 17 amino acids. Germline V CDR1 and CDR2: SGHTS, YDEGEE. TCRdb analysed the reads with MiXCR anew, one entry per CDR3 protein. The table lists approximately 910,000 distinct CDR3 sequences, around 32% of them singletons, with roughly 13% in the top ten. Whole-study findings and limits: In two of eight donors, the top clonotype was HLA-C-restricted CMV-specific. The study identified carriers of CMV plus the relevant HLA from cumulative public TCR beta family frequency.

As regards this clonotype: Its antigen is undetermined.

The receptor was derived from a human donor in good health (CMV status not recorded). Some clones in this sample may be carry-over from other donors' samples. This specimen consisted of cultured CD8+ T cells from PBMCs, obtained from culture after CMV antigen stimulation. The chain couples TRBV5-8 to TRBJ2-2, with TRBD2 matching 7 bases. The CDR3 sequence is CASSLSQRGKNTGELFF. The CDR3 coding sequence is TGTGCCAGCAGCTTGTCTCAGCGGGGAAAAAACACCGGGGAGCTGTTTTTT.